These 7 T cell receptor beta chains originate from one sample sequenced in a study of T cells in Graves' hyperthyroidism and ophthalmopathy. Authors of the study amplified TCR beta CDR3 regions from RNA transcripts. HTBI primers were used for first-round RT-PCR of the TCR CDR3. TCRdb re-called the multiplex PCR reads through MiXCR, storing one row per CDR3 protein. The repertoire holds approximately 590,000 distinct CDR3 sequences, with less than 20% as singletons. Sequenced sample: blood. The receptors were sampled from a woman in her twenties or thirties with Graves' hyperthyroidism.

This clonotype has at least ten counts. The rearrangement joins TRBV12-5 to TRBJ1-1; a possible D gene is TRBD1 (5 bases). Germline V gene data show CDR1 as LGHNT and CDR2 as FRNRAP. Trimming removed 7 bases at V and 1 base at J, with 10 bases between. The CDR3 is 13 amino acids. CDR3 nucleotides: TGTGCTAGTGCACTAGACAGGAACACTGAAGCTTTCTTT. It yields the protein CASALDRNTEAFF.

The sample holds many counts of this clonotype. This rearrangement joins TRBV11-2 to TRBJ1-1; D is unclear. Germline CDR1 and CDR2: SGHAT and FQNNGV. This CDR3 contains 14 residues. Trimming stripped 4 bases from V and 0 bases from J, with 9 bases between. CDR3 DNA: TGTGCCAGCAGCTGGAACAGCATGAACACTGAAGCTTTCTTT. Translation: CASSWNSMNTEAFF.

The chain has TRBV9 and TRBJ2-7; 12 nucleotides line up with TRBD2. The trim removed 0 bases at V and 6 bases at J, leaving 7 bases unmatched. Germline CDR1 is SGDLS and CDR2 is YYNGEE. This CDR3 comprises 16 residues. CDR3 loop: CASSVEGRLAGAEQYF. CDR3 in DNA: TGTGCCAGCAGCGTAGAGGGGAGACTAGCGGGAGCCGAGCAGTACTTC.

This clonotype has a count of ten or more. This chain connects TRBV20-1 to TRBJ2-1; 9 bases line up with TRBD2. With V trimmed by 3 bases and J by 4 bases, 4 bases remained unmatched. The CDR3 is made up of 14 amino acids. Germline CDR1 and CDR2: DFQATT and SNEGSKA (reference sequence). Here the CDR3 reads CSASQAGGYNEQFF. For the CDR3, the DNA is TGCAGTGCTAGTCAGGCGGGAGGGTACAATGAGCAGTTCTTC.

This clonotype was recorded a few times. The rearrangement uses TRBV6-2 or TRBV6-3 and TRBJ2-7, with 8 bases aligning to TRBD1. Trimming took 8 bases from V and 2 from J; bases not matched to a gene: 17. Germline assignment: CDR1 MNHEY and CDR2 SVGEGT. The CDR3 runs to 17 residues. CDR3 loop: CASAPHPRGRIAYEQYF. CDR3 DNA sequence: TGTGCCAGCGCCCCTCACCCCAGGGGGCGAATAGCCTACGAGCAGTACTTC.

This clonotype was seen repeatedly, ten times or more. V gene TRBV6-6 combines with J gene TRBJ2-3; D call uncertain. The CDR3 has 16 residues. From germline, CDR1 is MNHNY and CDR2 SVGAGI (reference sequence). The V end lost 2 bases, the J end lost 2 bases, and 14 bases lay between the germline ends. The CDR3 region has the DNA TGTGCCAGCAGTTACGCCGTGCCTTTAATCACAGATACGCAGTATTTT. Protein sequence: CASSYAVPLITDTQYF.

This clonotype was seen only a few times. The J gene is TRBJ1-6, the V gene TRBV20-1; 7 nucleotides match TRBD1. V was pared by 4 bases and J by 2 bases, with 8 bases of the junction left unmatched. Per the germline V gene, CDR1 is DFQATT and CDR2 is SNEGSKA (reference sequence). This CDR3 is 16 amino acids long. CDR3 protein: CSAKTQGVTYNSPLHF. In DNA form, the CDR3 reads TGCAGTGCTAAAACCCAGGGGGTAACCTATAATTCACCCCTCCACTTT.